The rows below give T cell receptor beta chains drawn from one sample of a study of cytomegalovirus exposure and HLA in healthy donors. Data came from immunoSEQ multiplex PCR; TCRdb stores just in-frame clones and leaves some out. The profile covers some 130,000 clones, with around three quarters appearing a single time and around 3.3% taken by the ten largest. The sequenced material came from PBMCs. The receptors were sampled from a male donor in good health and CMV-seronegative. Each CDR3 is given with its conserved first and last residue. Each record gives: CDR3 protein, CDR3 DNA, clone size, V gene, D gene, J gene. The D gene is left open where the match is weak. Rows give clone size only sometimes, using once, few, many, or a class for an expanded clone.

CDR3aa: CASSPRTGGMGTLRESTNEKLFF
CDR3nt: TGTGCCAGCAGCCCGAGGACAGGGGGCATGGGGACCCTCCGGGAGTCAACTAATGAAAAACTGTTTTTT
abundance: few
v_gene: TRBV4-2
d_gene: TRBD1
j_gene: TRBJ1-4

CDR3aa: CASSLFRVSGTDTQYF
CDR3nt: TGTGCCAGCAGCTTGTTTAGAGTGTCTGGCACAGATACGCAGTATTTT
abundance: NA
v_gene: TRBV7-2
d_gene: NA
j_gene: TRBJ2-3

CDR3aa: CASSLGGRGPPGELFF
CDR3nt: TGTGCCAGCAGCTTGGGCGGGAGGGGGCCCCCCGGGGAGCTGTTTTTT
abundance: NA
v_gene: TRBV5-4
d_gene: TRBD2
j_gene: TRBJ2-2

CDR3aa: CASSSSGTGAGNTIYF
CDR3nt: TGTGCCAGCAGTTCCTCCGGGACAGGGGCTGGAAACACCATATATTTT
abundance: NA
v_gene: TRBV9
d_gene: TRBD1
j_gene: TRBJ1-3

CDR3aa: CAWRDKGGSYEQYF
CDR3nt: TGTGCCTGGAGGGACAAGGGCGGCTCCTACGAGCAGTACTTC
abundance: NA
v_gene: TRBV30
d_gene: NA
j_gene: TRBJ2-7

CDR3aa: CASSPRVSETQYF
CDR3nt: TGTGCCAGCAGTCCCCGGGTGTCGGAGACCCAGTACTTC
abundance: few
v_gene: TRBV27
d_gene: NA
j_gene: TRBJ2-5

CDR3aa: CASSEPQGKNIQYF
CDR3nt: TGTGCCAGCAGTGAACCACAGGGCAAAAACATTCAGTACTTC
abundance: NA
v_gene: TRBV25-1
d_gene: NA
j_gene: TRBJ2-4

CDR3aa: CASSLAGGGHTQYF
CDR3nt: TGTGCCAGCAGCTTAGCGGGGGGGGGCCATACGCAGTATTTT
abundance: NA
v_gene: TRBV9
d_gene: TRBD2
j_gene: TRBJ2-3

CDR3aa: CSGGGNQPQHF
CDR3nt: TGCAGTGGAGGCGGCAATCAGCCCCAGCATTTT
abundance: NA
v_gene: TRBV20-1
d_gene: NA
j_gene: TRBJ1-5

CDR3aa: CASSYSNAEGYTF
CDR3nt: TGTGCCAGCAGTTACTCGAATGCGGAAGGCTACACCTTC
abundance: many
v_gene: TRBV6-6
d_gene: NA
j_gene: TRBJ1-2

CDR3aa: CSVEGLAGVGSYNEQFF
CDR3nt: TGCAGCGTTGAAGGACTAGCGGGAGTAGGCTCCTACAATGAGCAGTTCTTC
abundance: NA
v_gene: TRBV29-1
d_gene: TRBD2
j_gene: TRBJ2-1

CDR3aa: CASSPRTGRVGANVLTF
CDR3nt: TGTGCCAGCAGTCCTCGGACAGGGCGGGTCGGGGCCAACGTCCTGACTTTC
abundance: NA
v_gene: TRBV28
d_gene: TRBD1
j_gene: TRBJ2-6

CDR3aa: CASSRQAEAFF
CDR3nt: TGTGCCAGCAGCCGACAGGCTGAAGCTTTCTTT
abundance: NA
v_gene: TRBV16
d_gene: NA
j_gene: TRBJ1-1

CDR3aa: CASSPDRSSYNEQFF
CDR3nt: TGTGCCAGCAGCCCTGACCGGAGCTCCTACAATGAGCAGTTCTTC
abundance: NA
v_gene: TRBV14
d_gene: NA
j_gene: TRBJ2-1

CDR3aa: CASGLGADWGGRRSQETQYF
CDR3nt: TGTGCTAGTGGTTTGGGCGCGGACTGGGGCGGGAGGCGATCCCAAGAGACCCAGTACTTC
abundance: once
v_gene: TRBV12-5
d_gene: TRBD2
j_gene: TRBJ2-5

CDR3aa: CASRNREGWNTEAFF
CDR3nt: TGTGCCAGCAGAAACAGGGAAGGGTGGAACACTGAAGCTTTCTTT
abundance: NA
v_gene: TRBV28
d_gene: NA
j_gene: TRBJ1-1

CDR3aa: CASSHGLAGPLYEQFF
CDR3nt: TGCGCCAGCAGCCATGGACTAGCGGGGCCGCTGTACGAGCAGTTCTTC
abundance: NA
v_gene: TRBV5-1
d_gene: TRBD2
j_gene: TRBJ2-1

CDR3aa: CASTSGGISGEAFF
CDR3nt: TGTGCCAGCACCTCAGGGGGGATTTCGGGCGAAGCTTTCTTT
abundance: once
v_gene: TRBV9
d_gene: TRBD1
j_gene: TRBJ1-1

CDR3aa: CASSPDREPYGYTF
CDR3nt: TGTGCCAGCTCACCCGACAGGGAGCCCTATGGCTACACCTTC
abundance: NA
v_gene: TRBV18
d_gene: TRBD1
j_gene: TRBJ1-2

CDR3aa: CASSFFRTSGRGDTQYF
CDR3nt: TGTGCCAGCAGCTTTTTCCGGACTAGCGGGAGAGGGGATACGCAGTATTTT
abundance: NA
v_gene: TRBV7-9
d_gene: TRBD2
j_gene: TRBJ2-3

CDR3aa: CASSQTVWNTEAFF
CDR3nt: TGTGCCAGCAGCCAGACAGTTTGGAACACTGAAGCTTTCTTT
abundance: few
v_gene: TRBV11-2
d_gene: NA
j_gene: TRBJ1-1

CDR3aa: CASSRGPGKGTGGQYF
CDR3nt: TGTGCCAGCAGCCGAGGCCCCGGGAAGGGGACAGGTGGGCAGTACTTC
abundance: NA
v_gene: TRBV5-4
d_gene: TRBD1
j_gene: TRBJ2-7

CDR3aa: CASSLGLAGGLGPDTQYF
CDR3nt: TGTGCCAGCAGCTTGGGGCTAGCGGGAGGATTAGGTCCAGATACGCAGTATTTT
abundance: NA
v_gene: TRBV5-5
d_gene: TRBD2
j_gene: TRBJ2-3

CDR3aa: CASSLADREWSTDTQYF
CDR3nt: TGTGCCAGCAGCTTAGCGGACAGGGAATGGAGCACAGATACGCAGTATTTT
abundance: NA
v_gene: TRBV7-6
d_gene: TRBD1
j_gene: TRBJ2-3

CDR3aa: CASSPDNSGYGYTF
CDR3nt: TGTGCCAGCTCACCAGACAACAGTGGGTATGGCTACACCTTC
abundance: NA
v_gene: TRBV18
d_gene: NA
j_gene: TRBJ1-2